What follows are 29 T cell receptor beta chains derived from one specimen sequenced in a study of cytomegalovirus exposure and HLA in healthy donors. The PCR had 60 Vbeta and 13 Jbeta primers. Sequenced by immunoSEQ multiplex PCR; TCRdb stores in-frame clones only, minus some. The table lists 180,000 or so clones, 75% to 80% of them singletons. The sequenced sample was PBMCs. Receptors originate from a female donor in good health and CMV-seronegative.

V is TRBV30 and J is TRBJ1-5; D might be TRBD1 (6 bases). Trimming took off 5 bases at V and 5 bases at J, with 16 bases between the two ends. This CDR3 is built from 14 residues. Germline V gene sequence: CDR1 GTSNPN, CDR2 SVGIG (reference sequence). The CDR3 loop is CAWARGQRDQPQHF. The CDR3 DNA is TGTGCCTGGGCCCGCGGACAGAGGGATCAGCCCCAGCATTTT.

This clone has just a few counts. The V gene is TRBV19, the J gene TRBJ1-6; D may be TRBD1 (6 bases). The V end was cut by 10 bases, the J end by 5 bases, with 15 bases between. The length of the CDR3 is 14 residues. CDR1 and CDR2 (germline): LNHDA, SQIVND (reference sequence). Here the CDR3 DNA reads TGTGCCACCCGACAGGTGGCGAATAATTCACCCCTCCACTTT. This translates into CATRQVANNSPLHF.

The table lists this clone with a count of one. This chain links TRBV11-3 with TRBJ2-3, with D hard to call. The CDR3 is 15 residues long. V lost 5 bases to trimming and J lost 2 bases, with 14 bases between them. CDR1 is SGHNT, CDR2 YENEEA, per germline. CDR3 coding DNA: TGTGCCAGCAGCCCGAGTCCCCTCAACACAGATACGCAGTATTTT. Protein product: CASSPSPLNTDTQYF.

The rearrangement uses TRBV9 and TRBJ2-7; TRBD2 matches 10 bases. The CDR3 is 15 amino acids. CDR1 is SGDLS and CDR2 is YYNGEE in the germline V gene. Trimming cost V 1 base and J 6 bases; bases outside gene matches: 7. The CDR3 DNA is TGTGCCAGCAGCGTACGAGGGACTAGCGAAACCGAGCAGTACTTC. Translation gives CASSVRGTSETEQYF.

Note on this clone: This specimen includes other DNA sequences encoding the same CDR3. The CDR3, as DNA: TGTGCCAGCACCCTGGGGGGACAAGAGACCCAGTACTTC. Amino acid sequence: CASTLGGQETQYF. The rearrangement links TRBV28 to TRBJ2-5, with D perhaps matching TRBD2 (6 bases). Trimming took off 7 bases at V and 2 bases at J, with 11 bases between the two ends. The CDR3 is 13 amino acids. Germline V gives CDR1 MDHEN, CDR2 SYDVKM.

The chain combines TRBV9 with TRBJ2-1; D is unresolved. CDR3 length equals 11 residues. Trimming took off 4 bases at V and 8 bases at J, with 7 bases between the two ends. Germline V gene data show CDR1 as SGDLS and CDR2 as YYNGEE. The CDR3 sequence is CASSYADEQFF. The CDR3 bases are TGTGCCAGCAGCTATGCGGATGAGCAGTTCTTC.

CDR3 in amino acids: CASSVRAGGNQDTQYF. As DNA, the CDR3 is TGTGCCAGCAGTGTCCGGGCAGGGGGCAATCAAGATACGCAGTATTTT. The chain couples TRBV2 to TRBJ2-3, with 8 bases fitting TRBD1. In germline, CDR1 is SNHLY, CDR2 FYNNEI. Trimming took 4 bases from V and 5 from J; bases not matched to a gene: 11. The CDR3 totals 16 residues. The whole variable domain, remainder taken from reference TRBV2 and TRBJ2-3, is EPEVTQTPSHQVTQMGQEVILRCVPISNHLYFYWYRQILGQKVEFLVSFYNNEISEKSEIFDDQFSVERPDGSNFTLKIRSTKLEDSAMYFCASSVRAGGNQDTQYFGPGTRLTVL.

The chain joins TRBV5-6 to TRBJ2-1, with D uncertain. CDR3 length: 13 residues. V lost 0 bases and J 4 bases, leaving 5 bases between the germline ends. Germline assignment: CDR1 SGHDT and CDR2 YYEEEE. DNA of the CDR3: TGTGCCAGCAGCTTGGGTCCTTACAATGAGCAGTTCTTC. It yields the protein CASSLGPYNEQFF.

The rearrangement uses TRBV2 and TRBJ1-2; no clear D gene. The CDR3 has 14 residues. Trimming stripped 3 bases from V and 3 bases from J, with 11 bases between. The V gene's germline CDR1 is SNHLY and CDR2 FYNNEI. The CDR3 coding sequence is TGTGCCAGCAGTGAGGACGGGGAATACTATGGCTACACCTTC. This codes for CASSEDGEYYGYTF.

The chain links TRBV6-5 to TRBJ1-1, with 8 positions matching TRBD1. From germline, CDR1 is MNHEY and CDR2 SVGAGI. There are 14 residues in the CDR3. V dropped 10 bases and J dropped 4; count of bases not matched to a gene: 11. The CDR3: CAKPQGGRLTEAFF. CDR3 DNA sequence: TGTGCCAAACCACAGGGGGGGCGACTCACTGAAGCTTTCTTT.

This clone was seen a single time. The V gene is TRBV5-1, the J gene TRBJ2-2; 8 nucleotides match TRBD1. Germline V gives CDR1 SGHRS, CDR2 YFSETQ. V was clipped by 0 bases and J by 3 bases; unmatched bases: 1. The CDR3 totals 15 residues. CDR3 coding DNA: TGCGCCAGCAGCTTGGACAGGGGGGACACCGGGGAGCTGTTTTTT. Residues: CASSLDRGDTGELFF.

The chain links TRBV29-1 to TRBJ2-5, with D possibly TRBD2 on 6 matching bases. Judging by the DNA end, TRBJ2-7 fits better; the J call may be wrong. In germline, CDR1 is SQVTM, CDR2 ANQGSEA. The CDR3 is made up of 14 amino acids. CDR3 amino acids: CSVEGGSGIYEQYF. The CDR3 nucleotides are TGCAGCGTTGAAGGGGGTAGCGGTATCTACGAGCAGTACTTC.

Remarks on this clone: At one end the junction does not follow the germline gene, possibly because of a read error. V is TRBV7-7 and J is TRBJ2-2; D is possibly TRBD1 (5 bases). The CDR3 consists of 18 residues. Per germline, CDR1 SSHAT and CDR2 FNYEAQ (reference sequence). DNA of the CDR3: TGTGCTAGCAGCTTACGCGGAAAGGGGTTCGCGAACACCGGGGAGCTGTTTTTT. Protein product: CASSLRGKGFANTGELFF. Full variable domain (outside the CDR3, taken from reference TRBV7-7 and TRBJ2-2): GAGVSQSPRYKVTKRGQDVTLRCDPISSHATLYWYQQALGQGPEFLTYFNYEAQPDKSGLPSDRFSAERPEGSISTLTIQRTEQRDSAMYRCASSLRGKGFANTGELFFGEGSRLTVL.

This chain links TRBV4-3 with TRBJ1-6, with D possibly matching TRBD1 (6 bases). Deletions cut 2 bases from V and 7 bases from J, with 15 bases between. Germline V gene sequence: CDR1 LGHNA, CDR2 YSLEER. This CDR3 region has 16 residues. For the CDR3, the DNA is TGCGCCAGCAGCCAATTTTTCCAGGGGCAAAATTCACCCCTCCACTTT. Translating gives CASSQFFQGQNSPLHF.

The sample holds a few counts of this clone. In nucleotides, the CDR3 is TGTGCCAGCACGGTGCTTGAGGAGCAGTTCTTC. Its translation: CASTVLEEQFF. V gene TRBV6-1 combines with J gene TRBJ2-1; no clear D. CDR3 length: 11 residues. Trimming stripped 7 bases from V and 10 bases from J, with 11 bases between. The V gene's germline CDR1 is MNHNS and CDR2 SASEGT.

In the case of this clone: At one boundary the junction diverges from the germline segment, which might be a read error. The CDR3, as DNA: TGTTCCAGCAGCCAGACTAGCGGCTCCTACGAGCAGTACTTC. Its translation: CSSSQTSGSYEQYF. The chain uses TRBV7-9 and TRBJ2-7; 9 bases match TRBD2. Per the germline V gene, CDR1 is SEHNR and CDR2 is FQNEAQ (reference sequence). The CDR3 contains 14 residues.

The count of this clone is one. This chain uses TRBV19 with TRBJ2-2, with D possibly being TRBD2 (7 bases). The V gene lost 6 bases and the J gene lost 5 bases, with 19 bases spanning the gap. The CDR3 has 16 residues. Germline V lookup: CDR1 LNHDA, CDR2 SQIVND (reference sequence). CDR3 sequence reads: CASSLVGGAITGELFF. CDR3 nucleotides: TGTGCCAGTAGCCTCGTGGGGGGGGCGATAACCGGGGAGCTGTTTTTT.

This chain uses TRBV2 with TRBJ1-2; D unclear. The CDR3 extends over 12 amino acids. CDR1 is SNHLY and CDR2 is FYNNEI in the germline V gene. Trimming removed 8 bases at V and 2 bases at J, with 9 bases between. CDR3 sequence reads: CASDLGNYGYTF. The CDR3 DNA follows: TGTGCCAGCGACTTAGGCAACTATGGCTACACCTTC.

The rearrangement joins TRBV7-9 to TRBJ2-3, with TRBD1 matching over 7 bases. Per the germline V gene, CDR1 is SEHNR and CDR2 is FQNEAQ (reference sequence). The CDR3 extends over 16 amino acids. V gave up 6 bases and J gave up 6 bases; unmatched junction bases: 15. The CDR3 region has the DNA TGTGCCAGCAGTTTGGACAGGACCTCTTCACGGGATACGCAGTATTTT. This gives the protein CASSLDRTSSRDTQYF.

The rearrangement joins TRBV5-4 to TRBJ1-4; 7 bases match TRBD1. This CDR3 is 14 amino acids long. Germline V gene lookup returns CDR1 SGHNT and CDR2 YYREEE (reference sequence). Germline trimming cut 4 bases from V and 8 bases from J; bases unmatched to any gene: 8. The CDR3 DNA sequence: TGTGCCAGCAGCAACGGGACAGCGAGCGAAAAACTGTTTTTT. Amino acids: CASSNGTASEKLFF.

The rearrangement uses TRBV27 and TRBJ1-1; TRBD1 agrees at 7 bases. V lost 2 bases and J lost 4; bases outside the gene matches: 10. CDR3 size: 16 residues. Looked up from germline, CDR1 is MNHEY and CDR2 is SMNVEV (reference sequence). CDR3 coding DNA: TGTGCCAGCAGTTTACTGGCAGGGGGAACGATCACTGAAGCTTTCTTT. It is translated as CASSLLAGGTITEAFF.

This clone was seen only a few times. The chain uses TRBV18 and TRBJ1-2; 8 bases are shared with TRBD1. Germline loops: CDR1 KGHSH, CDR2 LQKENI. The CDR3 covers 15 residues. The trim removed 2 bases at V and 3 bases at J, leaving 5 bases unmatched. The CDR3 protein is CASSPTKGQDYGYTF. The CDR3, as DNA: TGTGCCAGCTCACCAACTAAGGGACAGGACTATGGCTACACCTTC.

This chain connects TRBV5-6 to TRBJ2-5; TRBD1 might be the D (6 bases). Germline CDR1 is SGHDT and CDR2 is YYEEEE. V lost 2 bases, J lost 3 bases, and 11 bases lay in between. This CDR3 region has 14 residues. The CDR3 DNA reads TGTGCCAGCAGCTTCCGGGACACAAAAGAGACCCAGTACTTC. The encoded protein is CASSFRDTKETQYF.

CDR3 sequence: CASSFGQGYNEKLFF. CDR3 DNA sequence: TGTGCCAGTAGTTTCGGACAGGGGTATAATGAAAAACTGTTTTTT. The chain employs TRBV19 and TRBJ1-4; 9 positions match TRBD1. The trim removed 5 bases at V and 4 bases at J, leaving 5 bases unmatched. In germline, CDR1 is LNHDA, CDR2 SQIVND (reference sequence). The CDR3 extends over 15 amino acids.

The chain couples TRBV5-4 to TRBJ2-5, with 11 bases aligning to TRBD2. The V gene's germline CDR1 is SGHNT and CDR2 YYREEE (reference sequence). The CDR3 is 17 residues long. With 3 bases clipped from V and 5 bases from J, the junction kept 12 bases outside the gene matches. CDR3 loop: CASSYRLAGGSSETQYF. CDR3 coding DNA: TGTGCCAGCAGCTACCGTCTAGCGGGAGGCTCCTCGGAGACCCAGTACTTC.

This clone was seen just once. The chain links TRBV7-9 to TRBJ2-7; D is undetermined. Between the trimmed V and J ends, which lost 8 bases and 5 bases, there was a span of 13 bases. The CDR3 is 12 amino acids. CDR1 SEHNR and CDR2 FQNEAQ come from the germline V gene (reference sequence). The DNA for the CDR3 is TGTGCCAGCTCCGTTGGGCCGGACGAGCAGTACTTC. Protein sequence: CASSVGPDEQYF.

The chain couples TRBV7-9 to TRBJ2-5; TRBD2 is a possible D gene (6 bases). The end of the DNA fits TRBJ2-7 better, so the J call may be wrong. Germline CDR1 and CDR2: SEHNR and FQNEAQ (reference sequence). This CDR3 is 15 amino acids long. CDR3: CASSPSDGRAYEQYF. In DNA form, the CDR3 reads TGTGCCAGCAGCCCCAGCGACGGGAGAGCCTACGAGCAGTACTTC.

This chain joins TRBV5-1 and TRBJ2-7; 8 bases map to TRBD1. The trim removed 4 bases at V and 4 bases at J, leaving 10 bases unmatched. The CDR3 extends over 15 amino acids. The germline V gene encodes CDR1 SGHRS and CDR2 YFSETQ. The CDR3 loop reads CASSTRQGMGYEQYF. The CDR3 nucleotides are TGCGCCAGCAGCACACGACAGGGGATGGGATACGAGCAGTACTTC.

This clone occurred a few times. The chain uses TRBV5-1 and TRBJ2-5, with 12 nucleotides matching TRBD1. The germline gives CDR1 SGHRS, CDR2 YFSETQ. CDR3 size: 14 residues. The V gene end was trimmed by 4 bases and the J gene end by 8 bases; junction bases not matched to a gene: 6. CDR3 nucleotide sequence: TGCGCCAGCAGCGACGGGACAGGGGGCGCTACCCAGTACTTC. The encoded protein is CASSDGTGGATQYF.